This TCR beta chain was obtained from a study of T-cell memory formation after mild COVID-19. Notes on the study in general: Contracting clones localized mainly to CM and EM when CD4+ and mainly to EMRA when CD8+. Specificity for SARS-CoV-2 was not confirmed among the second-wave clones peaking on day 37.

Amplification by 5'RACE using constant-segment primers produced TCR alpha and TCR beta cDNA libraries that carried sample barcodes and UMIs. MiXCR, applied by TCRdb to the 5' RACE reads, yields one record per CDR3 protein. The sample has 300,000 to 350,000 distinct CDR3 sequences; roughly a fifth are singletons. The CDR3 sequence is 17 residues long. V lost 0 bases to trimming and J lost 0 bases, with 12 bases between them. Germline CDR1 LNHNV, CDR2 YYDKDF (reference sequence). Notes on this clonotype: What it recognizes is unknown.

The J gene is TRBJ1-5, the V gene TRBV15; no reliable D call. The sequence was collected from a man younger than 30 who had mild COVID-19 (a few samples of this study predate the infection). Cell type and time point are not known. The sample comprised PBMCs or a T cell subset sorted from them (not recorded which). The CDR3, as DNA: TGTGCCACCAGCAGAGATTTTGGCCAGAATAGCAATCAGCCCCAGCATTTT. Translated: CATSRDFGQNSNQPQHF.